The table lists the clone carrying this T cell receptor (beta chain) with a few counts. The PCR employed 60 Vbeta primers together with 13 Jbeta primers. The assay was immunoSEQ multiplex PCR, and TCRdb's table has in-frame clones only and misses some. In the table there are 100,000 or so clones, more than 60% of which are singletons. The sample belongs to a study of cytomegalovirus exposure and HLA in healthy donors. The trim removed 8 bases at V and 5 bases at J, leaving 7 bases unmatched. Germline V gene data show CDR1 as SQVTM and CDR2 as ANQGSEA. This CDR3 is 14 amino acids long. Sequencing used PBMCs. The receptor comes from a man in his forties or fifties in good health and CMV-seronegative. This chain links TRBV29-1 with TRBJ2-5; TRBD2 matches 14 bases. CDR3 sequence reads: CSTGTSGRRETQYF. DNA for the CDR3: TGCAGCACTGGGACTAGCGGGAGAAGGGAGACCCAGTACTTC.